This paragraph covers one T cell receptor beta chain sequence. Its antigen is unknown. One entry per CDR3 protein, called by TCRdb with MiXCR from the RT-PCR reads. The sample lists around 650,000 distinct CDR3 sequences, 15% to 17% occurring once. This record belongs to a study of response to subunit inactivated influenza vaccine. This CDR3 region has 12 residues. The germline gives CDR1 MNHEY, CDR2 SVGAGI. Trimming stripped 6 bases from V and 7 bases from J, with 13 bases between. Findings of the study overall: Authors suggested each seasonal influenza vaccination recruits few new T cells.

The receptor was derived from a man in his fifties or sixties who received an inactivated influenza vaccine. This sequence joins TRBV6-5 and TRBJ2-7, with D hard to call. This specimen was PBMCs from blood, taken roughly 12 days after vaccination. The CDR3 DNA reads TGTGCCAGCAGCCGGACCCTGGGGGAGCAGTACTTC. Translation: CASSRTLGEQYF.